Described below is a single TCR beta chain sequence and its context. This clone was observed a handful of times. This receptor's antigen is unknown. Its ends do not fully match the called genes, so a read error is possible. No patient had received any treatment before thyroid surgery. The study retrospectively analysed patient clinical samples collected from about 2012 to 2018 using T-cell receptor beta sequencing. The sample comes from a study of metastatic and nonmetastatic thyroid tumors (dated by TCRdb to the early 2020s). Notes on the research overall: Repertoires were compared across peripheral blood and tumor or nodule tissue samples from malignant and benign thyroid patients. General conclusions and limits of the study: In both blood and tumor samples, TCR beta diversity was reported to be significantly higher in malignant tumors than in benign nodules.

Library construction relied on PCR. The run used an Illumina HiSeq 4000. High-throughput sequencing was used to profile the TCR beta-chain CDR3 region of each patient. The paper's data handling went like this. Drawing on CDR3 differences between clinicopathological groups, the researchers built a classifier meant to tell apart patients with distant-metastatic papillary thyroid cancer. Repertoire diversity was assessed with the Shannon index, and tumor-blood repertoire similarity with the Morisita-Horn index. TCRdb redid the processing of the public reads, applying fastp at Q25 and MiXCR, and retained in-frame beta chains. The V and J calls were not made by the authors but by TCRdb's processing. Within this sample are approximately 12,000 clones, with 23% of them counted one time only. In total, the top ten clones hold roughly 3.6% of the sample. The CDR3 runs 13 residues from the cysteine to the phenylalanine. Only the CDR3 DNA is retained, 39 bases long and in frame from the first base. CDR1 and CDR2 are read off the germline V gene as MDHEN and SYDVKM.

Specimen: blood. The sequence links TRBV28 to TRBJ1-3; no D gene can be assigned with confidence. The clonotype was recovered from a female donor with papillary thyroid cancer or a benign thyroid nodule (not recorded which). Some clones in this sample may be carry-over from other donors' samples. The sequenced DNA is TGTGCCAGCAATTTACCCTCTGGAAACACCATATATTTT. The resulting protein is CASNLPSGNTIYF.